Following are 14 T cell receptor beta chains from one sample sequenced in a study of blood T cell repertoires in COVID-19. The data were produced by immunoSEQ multiplex PCR, yet TCRdb's version contains in-frame clones alone and is incomplete. The sample includes 150,000 or so clones, roughly 80% of them seen just once. Input material: peripheral blood. Source of these receptors: a woman aged 55-75 years with acute or convalescent COVID-19.

V usage is TRBV28 and J usage is TRBJ2-7, with unresolved D. Germline values: CDR1 MDHEN, CDR2 SYDVKM. The CDR3 spans 13 residues. Trimming cost V 4 bases and J 2 bases, with 9 bases left between them. This CDR3 is CASSSGSTYEQYV. CDR3 sequence (DNA): TGTGCCAGCAGTTCAGGATCTACCTACGAGCAGTACGTC.

This clone appeared a few times. This rearrangement joins TRBV2 to TRBJ1-6, with D hard to call. The V end lost 5 bases, the J end lost 9 bases, and 20 bases lay between the germline ends. The CDR3 totals 16 residues. The germline V gene encodes CDR1 SNHLY and CDR2 FYNNEI. CDR3 sequence (DNA): TGTGCCAGCAGTTTTCGGACTTGGGAGCTGGGTTCACCCCTCCACTTT. This codes for CASSFRTWELGSPLHF.

V gene TRBV9 combines with J gene TRBJ2-1; D perhaps matches TRBD2 (6 bases). There are 15 residues in the CDR3. CDR1 and CDR2 from the germline V gene are SGDLS and YYNGEE. The germline V and J ends were trimmed by 5 bases and 5 bases, with 17 bases remaining between them. The CDR3 nucleotides are TGTGCCAGCAGTCCTTCCGGGGGTCGGGACAATGAGCAGTTCTTC. Translating it yields CASSPSGGRDNEQFF.

The chain has TRBV4-1 and TRBJ1-5; 9 nucleotides match TRBD1. The CDR3 runs 15 residues. V lost 5 bases and J lost 5; bases outside the gene matches: 7. Per germline, CDR1 MGHRA and CDR2 YSYEKL. DNA for the CDR3: TGCGCCAGCAGCGTGGCCGGGACAGGGCATCAGCCCCAGCATTTT. Translation gives CASSVAGTGHQPQHF.

CDR3 sequence reads: CASSFANLGYTF. DNA for the CDR3: TGTGCCAGCAGCTTTGCTAACCTGGGCTACACCTTC. This chain connects TRBV11-2 to TRBJ1-2; D not certain. The germline V gene encodes CDR1 SGHAT and CDR2 FQNNGV. This CDR3 has 12 residues. The V end was cut by 3 bases, the J end by 8 bases, with 10 bases between.

The genes are TRBV28 and TRBJ2-1; TRBD1 matches 8 bases. There are 14 residues in the CDR3. V trimming: 5 bases; J trimming: 7 bases; junction bases outside the gene matches: 7. Germline V CDR1 and CDR2: MDHEN, SYDVKM. CDR3 DNA: TGTGCCAGCAGTCGAGGGAACAGGGGGAATGAGCAGTTCTTC. It codes for CASSRGNRGNEQFF.

V and J are TRBV19 and TRBJ1-1; D might be TRBD1 (5 bases). The V and J ends lost 0 bases and 5 bases respectively, with 7 bases between them. CDR3 size: 13 residues. The germline CDR1 and CDR2 sequences are LNHDA and SQIVND (reference sequence). The CDR3 DNA is TGTGCCAGTAGTATAGAAAGGGGAACTGAAGCTTTCTTT. Translated, it gives CASSIERGTEAFF.

This chain connects TRBV6-6 to TRBJ2-2; no clear D. Trimming left V 2 bases short and J 1 base short, with 5 bases between. The CDR3 sequence is 14 residues long. Germline values: CDR1 MNHNY, CDR2 SVGAGI (reference sequence). The CDR3 region is CASSYLVNTGELFF. The DNA of the CDR3 is TGTGCCAGCAGTTACCTAGTGAACACCGGGGAGCTGTTTTTT.

The V and J genes are TRBV6-5 and TRBJ1-1, with TRBD1 identical over 8 bases. Looked up from germline, CDR1 is MNHEY and CDR2 is SVGAGI. Germline trimming cut 6 bases from V and 5 bases from J; bases unmatched to any gene: 5. This CDR3 is built from 13 residues. The CDR3 DNA reads TGTGCCAGCAGACGACAGGGGAGAACTGAAGCTTTCTTT. Protein sequence: CASRRQGRTEAFF.

The J gene is TRBJ1-1, the V gene TRBV6-5; 10 bases map to TRBD1. Germline CDR1 is MNHEY and CDR2 is SVGAGI. The V gene end was trimmed by 2 bases and the J gene end by 1 base; junction bases not matched to a gene: 1. This CDR3 comprises 15 residues. CDR3 DNA: TGTGCCAGCAGTTACGGGACAGGGGCGAACACTGAAGCTTTCTTT. It is translated as CASSYGTGANTEAFF.

This clone has more than one count but fewer than ten. This sequence joins TRBV28 and TRBJ2-5; D is possibly TRBD1 (6 bases). CDR1 and CDR2 (germline): MDHEN, SYDVKM. This CDR3 is built from 13 residues. The V end was cut by 6 bases, the J end by 2 bases, with 10 bases between. The CDR3 nucleotides are TGTGCCAGCAGCCGGGGACATCAAGAGACCCAGTACTTC. It specifies CASSRGHQETQYF.

In its sample, this clone was seen once. The chain carries TRBV29-1 and TRBJ2-1, with 9 nucleotides matching TRBD1. The CDR3 is 13 amino acids. Per the germline V gene, CDR1 is SQVTM and CDR2 is ANQGSEA. V lost 3 bases to trimming and J lost 4 bases; unmatched junction nucleotides: 1. This CDR3 is CSVEGQGYNEQFF. The DNA for the CDR3 is TGCAGCGTTGAGGGACAGGGTTACAATGAGCAGTTCTTC.

The chain recombines TRBV7-2 with TRBJ1-5; D is unclear. Germline loops: CDR1 SGHTA, CDR2 FQGNSA. This CDR3 region has 15 residues. The V gene lost 1 base and the J gene lost 0 bases, with 7 bases spanning the gap. The DNA of the CDR3 is TGTGCCAGCAGCTTAGTCCAGAATAGCAATCAGCCCCAGCATTTT. It yields the protein CASSLVQNSNQPQHF. Complete variable domain (other parts from reference TRBV7-2 and TRBJ1-5): GAGVSQSPSNKVTEKGKDVELRCDPISGHTALYWYRQSLGQGLEFLIYFQGNSAPDKSGLPSDRFSAERTGGSVSTLTIQRTQQEDSAVYLCASSLVQNSNQPQHFGDGTRLSIL.

Remarks on this clone: Its ends do not fully match the called genes, so a read error is possible. This chain joins TRBV10-3 and TRBJ1-6; TRBD1 matches at 9 bases. The germline V gene has CDR1 ENHRY and CDR2 SYGVKD. This CDR3 has 16 residues. The CDR3 is CAIRELPGQGNSPLHF. Written as DNA, the CDR3 is TGTGCCATCAGGGAGTTACCGGGACAGGGTAACTCACCCCTCCACTTT.